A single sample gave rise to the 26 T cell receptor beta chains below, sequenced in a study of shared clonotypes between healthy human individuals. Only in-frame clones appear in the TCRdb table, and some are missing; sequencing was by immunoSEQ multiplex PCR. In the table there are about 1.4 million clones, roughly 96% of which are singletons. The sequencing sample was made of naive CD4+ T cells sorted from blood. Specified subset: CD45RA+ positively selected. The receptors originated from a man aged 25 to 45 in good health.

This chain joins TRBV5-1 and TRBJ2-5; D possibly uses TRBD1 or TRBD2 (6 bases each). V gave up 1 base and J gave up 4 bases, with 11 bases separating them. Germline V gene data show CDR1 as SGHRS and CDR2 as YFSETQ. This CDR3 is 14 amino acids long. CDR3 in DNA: TGCGCCAGCAGCTTGATGGGGGGCGGAGAGACCCAGTACTTC. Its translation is CASSLMGGGETQYF. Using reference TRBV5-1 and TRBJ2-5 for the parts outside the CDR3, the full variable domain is KAGVTQTPRYLIKTRGQQVTLSCSPISGHRSVSWYQQTPGQGLQFLFEYFSETQRNKGNFPGRFSGRQFSNSRSEMNVSTLELGDSALYLCASSLMGGGETQYFGPGTRLLVL.

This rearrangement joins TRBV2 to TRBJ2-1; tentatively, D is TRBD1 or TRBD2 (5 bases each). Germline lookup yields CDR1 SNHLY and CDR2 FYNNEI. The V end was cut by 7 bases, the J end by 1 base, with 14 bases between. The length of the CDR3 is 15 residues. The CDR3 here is CASTSGTDSYNEQFF. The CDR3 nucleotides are TGTGCCAGCACGAGTGGGACCGATTCCTACAATGAGCAGTTCTTC.

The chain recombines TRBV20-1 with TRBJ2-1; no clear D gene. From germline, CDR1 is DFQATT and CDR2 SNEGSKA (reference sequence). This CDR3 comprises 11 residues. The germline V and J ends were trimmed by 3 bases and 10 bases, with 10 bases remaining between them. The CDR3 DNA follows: TGCAGTGCTAGCGGATTAGGCGAGCAGTTCTTC. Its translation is CSASGLGEQFF.

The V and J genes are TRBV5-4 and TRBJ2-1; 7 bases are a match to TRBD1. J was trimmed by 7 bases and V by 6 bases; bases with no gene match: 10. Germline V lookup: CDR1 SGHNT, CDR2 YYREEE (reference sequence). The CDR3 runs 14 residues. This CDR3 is CASIPTGNRNEQFF. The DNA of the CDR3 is TGTGCCAGCATCCCGACAGGGAACAGGAATGAGCAGTTCTTC.

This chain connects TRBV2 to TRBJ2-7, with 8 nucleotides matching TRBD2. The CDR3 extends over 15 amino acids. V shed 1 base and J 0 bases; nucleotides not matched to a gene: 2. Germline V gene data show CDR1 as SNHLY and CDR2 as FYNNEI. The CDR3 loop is CASSEGGLGSYEQYF. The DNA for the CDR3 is TGTGCCAGCAGTGAAGGGGGACTAGGCTCCTACGAGCAGTACTTC.

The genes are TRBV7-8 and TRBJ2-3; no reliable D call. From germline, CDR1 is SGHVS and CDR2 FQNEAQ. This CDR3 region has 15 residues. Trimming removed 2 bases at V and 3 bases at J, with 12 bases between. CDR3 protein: CASSLSPKGTDTQYF. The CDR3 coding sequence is TGTGCCAGCAGCTTATCCCCGAAGGGTACAGATACGCAGTATTTT.

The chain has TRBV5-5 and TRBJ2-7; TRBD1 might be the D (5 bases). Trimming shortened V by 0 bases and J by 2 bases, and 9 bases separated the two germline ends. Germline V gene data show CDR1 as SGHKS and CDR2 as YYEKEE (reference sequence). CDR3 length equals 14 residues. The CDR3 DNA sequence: TGTGCCAGCAGCTTGGTGGGGCCGGCCTACGAGCAGTACTTC. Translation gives CASSLVGPAYEQYF.

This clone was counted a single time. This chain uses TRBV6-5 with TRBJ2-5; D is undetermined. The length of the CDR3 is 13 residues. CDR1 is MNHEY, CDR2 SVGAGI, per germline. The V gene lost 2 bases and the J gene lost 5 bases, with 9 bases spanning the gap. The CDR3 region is CASSYRAWETQYF. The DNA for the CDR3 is TGTGCCAGCAGTTACCGAGCATGGGAGACCCAGTACTTC.

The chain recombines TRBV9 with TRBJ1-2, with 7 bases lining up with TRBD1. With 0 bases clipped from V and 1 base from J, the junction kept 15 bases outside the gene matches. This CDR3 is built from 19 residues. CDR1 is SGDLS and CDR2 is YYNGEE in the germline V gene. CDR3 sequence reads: CASSVDLTGAQKINYGYTF. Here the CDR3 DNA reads TGTGCCAGCAGCGTAGATCTAACAGGGGCGCAAAAGATTAACTATGGCTACACCTTC.

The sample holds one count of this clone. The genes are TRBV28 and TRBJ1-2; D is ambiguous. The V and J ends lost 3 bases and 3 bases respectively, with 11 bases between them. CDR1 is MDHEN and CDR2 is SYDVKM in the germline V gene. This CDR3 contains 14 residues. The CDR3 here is CASSLIGKYYGYTF. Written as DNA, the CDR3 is TGTGCCAGCAGTTTGATCGGCAAGTACTATGGCTACACCTTC.

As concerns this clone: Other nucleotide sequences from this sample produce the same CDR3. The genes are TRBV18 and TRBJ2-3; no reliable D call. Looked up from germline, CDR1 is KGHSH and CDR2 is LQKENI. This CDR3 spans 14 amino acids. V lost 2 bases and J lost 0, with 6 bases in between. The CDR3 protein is CASSPRASTDTQYF. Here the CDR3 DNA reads TGTGCCAGCTCACCAAGGGCTAGCACAGATACGCAGTATTTT.

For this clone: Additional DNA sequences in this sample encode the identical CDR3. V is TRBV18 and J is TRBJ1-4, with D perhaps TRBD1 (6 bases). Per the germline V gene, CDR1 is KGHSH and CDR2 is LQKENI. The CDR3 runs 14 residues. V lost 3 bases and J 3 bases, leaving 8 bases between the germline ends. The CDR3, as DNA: TGTGCCAGCTCACCGGGGGCCTCTAATGAAAAACTGTTTTTT. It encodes CASSPGASNEKLFF.

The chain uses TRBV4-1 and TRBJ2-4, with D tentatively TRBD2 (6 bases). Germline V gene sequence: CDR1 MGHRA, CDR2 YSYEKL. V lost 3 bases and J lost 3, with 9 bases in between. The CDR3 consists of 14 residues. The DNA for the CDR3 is TGCGCCAGCAGCCAGGAGGGCCTCAAAAACATTCAGTACTTC. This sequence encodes CASSQEGLKNIQYF.

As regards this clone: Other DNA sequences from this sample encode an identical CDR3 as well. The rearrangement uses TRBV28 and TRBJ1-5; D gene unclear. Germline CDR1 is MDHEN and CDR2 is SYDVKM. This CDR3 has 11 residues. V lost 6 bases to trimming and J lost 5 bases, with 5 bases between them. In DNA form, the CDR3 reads TGTGCCAGCAGCGATGATCAGCCCCAGCATTTT. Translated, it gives CASSDDQPQHF.

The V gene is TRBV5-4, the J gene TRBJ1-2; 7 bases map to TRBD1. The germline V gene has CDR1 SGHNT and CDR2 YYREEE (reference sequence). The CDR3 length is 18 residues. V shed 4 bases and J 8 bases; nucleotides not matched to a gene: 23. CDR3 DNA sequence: TGTGCCAGCAGCCACGATAAGGTGGGCACACAGGGGTTAAAAGGCTACACCTTC. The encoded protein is CASSHDKVGTQGLKGYTF. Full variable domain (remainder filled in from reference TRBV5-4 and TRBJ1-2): ETGVTQSPTHLIKTRGQQVTLRCSSQSGHNTVSWYQQALGQGPQFIFQYYREEENGRGNFPPRFSGLQFPNYSSELNVNALELDDSALYLCASSHDKVGTQGLKGYTFGSGTRLTVV.

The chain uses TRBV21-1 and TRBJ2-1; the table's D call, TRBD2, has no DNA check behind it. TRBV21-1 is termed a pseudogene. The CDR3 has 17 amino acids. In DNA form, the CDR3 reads TGTGCCAGCAGCAAAGCTGGTCCTAGCGGGAGGTACAATGAGCAGTTCTTC. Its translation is CASSKAGPSGRYNEQFF.

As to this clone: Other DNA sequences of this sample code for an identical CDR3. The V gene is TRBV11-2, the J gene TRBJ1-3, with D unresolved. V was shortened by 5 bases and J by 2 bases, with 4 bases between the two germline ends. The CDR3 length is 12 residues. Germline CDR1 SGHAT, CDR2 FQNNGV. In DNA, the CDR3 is TGTGCCAGCAGCACTCCTGGAAACACCATATATTTT. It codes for CASSTPGNTIYF.

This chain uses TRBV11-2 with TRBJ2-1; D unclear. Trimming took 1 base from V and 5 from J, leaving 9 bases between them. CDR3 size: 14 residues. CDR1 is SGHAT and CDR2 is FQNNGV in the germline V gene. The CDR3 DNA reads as TGTGCCAGCAGCTTAGTTCCTAGTCACAATGAGCAGTTCTTC. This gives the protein CASSLVPSHNEQFF. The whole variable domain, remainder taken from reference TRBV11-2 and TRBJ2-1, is EAGVAQSPRYKIIEKRQSVAFWCNPISGHATLYWYQQILGQGPKLLIQFQNNGVVDDSQLPKDRFSAERLKGVDSTLKIQPAKLEDSAVYLCASSLVPSHNEQFFGPGTRLTVL.

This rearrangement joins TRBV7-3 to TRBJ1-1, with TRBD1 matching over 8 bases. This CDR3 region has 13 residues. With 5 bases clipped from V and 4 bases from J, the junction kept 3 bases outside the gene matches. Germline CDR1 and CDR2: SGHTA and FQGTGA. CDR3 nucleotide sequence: TGTGCCAGCAGCGTAGGACAGGGCACTGAAGCTTTCTTT. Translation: CASSVGQGTEAFF.

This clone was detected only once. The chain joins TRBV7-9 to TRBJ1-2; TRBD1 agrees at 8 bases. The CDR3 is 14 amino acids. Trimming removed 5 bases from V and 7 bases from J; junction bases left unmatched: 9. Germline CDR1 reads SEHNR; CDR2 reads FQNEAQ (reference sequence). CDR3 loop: CASSPGQGMGGYTF. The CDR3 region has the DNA TGTGCCAGCAGCCCCGGACAGGGTATGGGTGGCTACACCTTC.

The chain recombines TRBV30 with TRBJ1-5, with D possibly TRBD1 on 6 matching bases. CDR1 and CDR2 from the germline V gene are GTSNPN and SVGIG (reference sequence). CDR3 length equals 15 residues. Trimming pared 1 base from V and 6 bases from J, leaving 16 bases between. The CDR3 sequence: CAWSAARGAGQPQHF. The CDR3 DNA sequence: TGTGCCTGGAGTGCAGCAAGGGGGGCGGGTCAGCCCCAGCATTTT.

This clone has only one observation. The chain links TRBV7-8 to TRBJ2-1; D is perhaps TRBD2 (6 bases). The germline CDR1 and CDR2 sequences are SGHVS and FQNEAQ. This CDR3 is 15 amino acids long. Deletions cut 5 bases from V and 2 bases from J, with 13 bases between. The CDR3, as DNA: TGTGCCAGCAGCCCGCGAGCGGGTACCTACAATGAGCAGTTCTTC. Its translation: CASSPRAGTYNEQFF.

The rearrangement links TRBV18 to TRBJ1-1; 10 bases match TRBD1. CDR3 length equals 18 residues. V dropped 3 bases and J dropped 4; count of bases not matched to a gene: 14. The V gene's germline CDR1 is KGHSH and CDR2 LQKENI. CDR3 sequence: CASSPLPQPGQGFTEAFF. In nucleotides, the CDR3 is TGTGCCAGCTCACCTCTACCCCAACCGGGACAGGGGTTCACTGAAGCTTTCTTT.

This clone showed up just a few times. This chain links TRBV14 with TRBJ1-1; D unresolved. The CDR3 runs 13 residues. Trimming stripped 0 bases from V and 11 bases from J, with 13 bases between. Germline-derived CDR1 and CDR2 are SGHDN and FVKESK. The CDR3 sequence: CASSQEFQVRAFF. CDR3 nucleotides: TGTGCCAGCAGCCAAGAGTTTCAGGTTCGGGCTTTCTTT.

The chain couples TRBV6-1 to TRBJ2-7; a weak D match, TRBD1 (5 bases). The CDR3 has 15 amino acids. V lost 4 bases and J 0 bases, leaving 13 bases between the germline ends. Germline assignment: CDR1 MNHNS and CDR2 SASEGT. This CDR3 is CASSGLDTTSYEQYF. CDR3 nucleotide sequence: TGTGCCAGCAGTGGGTTGGACACAACCTCCTACGAGCAGTACTTC.

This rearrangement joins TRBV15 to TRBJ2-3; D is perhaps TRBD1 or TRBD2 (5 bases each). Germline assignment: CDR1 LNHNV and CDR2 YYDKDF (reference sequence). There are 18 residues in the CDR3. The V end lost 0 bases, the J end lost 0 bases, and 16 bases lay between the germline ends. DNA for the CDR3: TGTGCCACCAGCAGAGATTACGGGGAAGGGGTTAGCACAGATACGCAGTATTTT. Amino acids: CATSRDYGEGVSTDTQYF.